Following are 27 T cell receptor beta chains from one sample sequenced in a study of lymphopenia after photon versus proton radiotherapy. Clones were read by immunoSEQ multiplex PCR, and TCRdb kept only the in-frame ones, dropping some. The sample consists of 28,000 or so clones, approximately 85% of them appearing once. Here the sequenced sample was peripheral blood, taken from a patient treated with photon-based radiotherapy. Source of these receptors: a man aged 25-40 years with gastric cancer.

This clone was counted only a few times. V is TRBV16 and J is TRBJ1-6; 9 bases are shared with TRBD1. V lost 1 base to trimming and J lost 6 bases; unmatched junction nucleotides: 13. Germline V lookup: CDR1 KGHSY, CDR2 FQNENV. CDR3 length: 19 amino acids. The CDR3 is CASSQLLTRTGGGNSPLHF. CDR3 nucleotides: TGTGCCAGCAGCCAATTATTGACCCGCACAGGGGGCGGTAATTCACCCCTCCACTTT.

This clone appeared once. The rearrangement links TRBV6-5 to TRBJ2-5, with TRBD2 matching 8 bases. Trimming removed 7 bases from V and 2 bases from J; junction bases left unmatched: 6. Germline V gene data show CDR1 as MNHEY and CDR2 as SVGAGI. The CDR3 contains 14 residues. This CDR3 is CASTPGLAQETQYF. CDR3 nucleotides: TGTGCCAGCACCCCCGGACTAGCTCAAGAGACCCAGTACTTC.

This clone is medium-sized (0.01 to 0.1%) by share. V and J are TRBV9 and TRBJ1-5, with 7 bases fitting TRBD1. In germline, CDR1 is SGDLS, CDR2 YYNGEE. This CDR3 contains 17 residues. Trimming removed 4 bases from V and 0 bases from J; junction bases left unmatched: 10. The CDR3 protein is CASSPGTAEVSNQPQHF. In DNA, the CDR3 is TGTGCCAGCAGCCCAGGGACAGCGGAGGTTAGCAATCAGCCCCAGCATTTT.

The chain is built from TRBV6-1 and TRBJ2-2; 7 bases fit TRBD1. The V and J ends lost 10 bases and 3 bases, in that order; junction bases with no gene match: 2. Germline assignment: CDR1 MNHNS and CDR2 SASEGT. This CDR3 contains 12 residues. DNA for the CDR3: TGTGCCATGCAGGGGGACACCGGGGAGCTGTTTTTT. Amino acids: CAMQGDTGELFF.

The chain recombines TRBV6-6 with TRBJ1-1; D is ambiguous. Trimming took off 6 bases at V and 0 bases at J, with 14 bases between the two ends. Germline CDR1 is MNHNY and CDR2 is SVGAGI (reference sequence). The CDR3 loop spans 15 amino acids. CDR3 protein: CASSPASFLNTEAFF. CDR3 sequence (DNA): TGTGCCAGCAGCCCCGCTAGCTTCCTGAACACTGAAGCTTTCTTT.

V gene TRBV7-6 combines with J gene TRBJ2-3; TRBD2 agrees at 9 bases. The CDR3 is 17 residues long. V lost 4 bases to trimming and J lost 0 bases; unmatched junction nucleotides: 8. Germline loops: CDR1 SGHVS, CDR2 FNYEAQ. The chain's CDR3 is CASSSGLAGTSTDTQYF. As DNA, the CDR3 is TGTGCCAGCAGCTCAGGGCTAGCGGGGACTAGCACAGATACGCAGTATTTT. Combining the CDR3 with reference TRBV7-6 and TRBJ2-3 gives the whole variable domain GAGVSQSPRYKVTKRGQDVALRCDPISGHVSLYWYRQALGQGPEFLTYFNYEAQQDKSGLPNDRFSAERPEGSISTLTIQRTEQRDSAMYRCASSSGLAGTSTDTQYFGPGTRLTVL.

This clone was seen a few times. This chain joins TRBV5-1 and TRBJ2-2; the match to TRBD2 covers 8 bases. Per the germline V gene, CDR1 is SGHRS and CDR2 is YFSETQ. The CDR3 covers 16 residues. V trimming: 4 bases; J trimming: 1 base; junction bases outside the gene matches: 6. The CDR3 nucleotides read TGCGCCAGCAGCCCGGGGACTAGTTGGAACACCGGGGAGCTGTTTTTT. Its protein is CASSPGTSWNTGELFF.

This clone was counted a single time. This rearrangement joins TRBV10-2 to TRBJ1-1; 12 positions agree with TRBD1. Looked up from germline, CDR1 is WSHSY and CDR2 is SAAADI. The CDR3 runs 15 residues. V dropped 6 bases and J dropped 1; count of bases not matched to a gene: 3. The CDR3 region is CASRGQGAPNTEAFF. The CDR3 nucleotides are TGCGCCAGCAGGGGACAGGGGGCGCCGAACACTGAAGCTTTCTTT.

The CDR3 loop is CASSSQSSSYNEQFF. The CDR3 DNA follows: TGTGCCAGCAGCAGCCAGTCGAGCTCCTACAATGAGCAGTTCTTC. The gene calls are TRBV7-9 and TRBJ2-1; no definite D call. This CDR3 has 15 residues. The ends were cut back, 5 bases at V and 0 bases at J, with 11 bases in the middle. Germline CDR1 and CDR2: SEHNR and FQNEAQ (reference sequence).

The chain carries TRBV6-6 and TRBJ2-1, with TRBD2 matching over 12 bases. The length of the CDR3 is 16 residues. Germline CDR1 and CDR2: MNHNY and SVGAGI (reference sequence). V was pared by 2 bases and J by 7 bases, with 6 bases of the junction left unmatched. The CDR3 coding sequence is TGTGCCAGCAGTTACCAACTAGCGGGAGGTGGTAATGAGCAGTTCTTC. Translated: CASSYQLAGGGNEQFF.

This chain connects TRBV5-4 to TRBJ2-3; possibly TRBD1 or TRBD2 for D (5 bases each). The CDR3 consists of 14 residues. Trimming stripped 2 bases from V and 0 bases from J, with 7 bases between. Germline V gene data show CDR1 as SGHNT and CDR2 as YYREEE (reference sequence). The CDR3 loop reads CASSLGDSTDTQYF. The CDR3, as DNA: TGTGCCAGCAGCTTAGGGGACAGCACAGATACGCAGTATTTT.

The J gene is TRBJ1-5, the V gene TRBV10-3; D remains unclear. Trimming pared 0 bases from V and 2 bases from J, leaving 11 bases between. The germline V gene has CDR1 ENHRY and CDR2 SYGVKD. There are 16 residues in the CDR3. CDR3 bases: TGTGCCATCAGTGAGTCGATTAGTATTGGCAATCAGCCCCAGCATTTT. This translates into CAISESISIGNQPQHF.

The CDR3 loop reads CASSRGQANYGYTF. CDR3 in DNA: TGTGCCAGCAGCCGGGGACAGGCGAACTATGGCTACACCTTC. This chain uses TRBV5-6 with TRBJ1-2; TRBD1 agrees at 8 bases. The junction had 4 bases not matched to a gene; V was cut back by 4 bases and J by 2 bases. Germline CDR1 reads SGHDT; CDR2 reads YYEEEE. The CDR3 consists of 14 residues. The entire variable domain, with the rest obtained from reference TRBV5-6 and TRBJ1-2, is as follows: DAGVTQSPTHLIKTRGQQVTLRCSPKSGHDTVSWYQQALGQGPQFIFQYYEEEERQRGNFPDRFSGHQFPNYSSELNVNALLLGDSALYLCASSRGQANYGYTFGSGTRLTVV.

CDR3 in DNA: TGTGCCAGCAGCTTAGGGGCCGCTGGGGCCAACGTCCTGACTTTC. As protein: CASSLGAAGANVLTF. The chain has TRBV7-6 and TRBJ2-6, with D unresolved. The CDR3 has 15 residues. Trimming cost V 1 base and J 2 bases, with 6 bases left between them. The germline V gene encodes CDR1 SGHVS and CDR2 FNYEAQ.

This rearrangement joins TRBV28 to TRBJ1-2; TRBD1 might be the D (5 bases). Trimming stripped 6 bases from V and 8 bases from J, with 16 bases between. Germline lookup yields CDR1 MDHEN and CDR2 SYDVKM. The length of the CDR3 is 13 residues. DNA of the CDR3: TGTGCCAGCAGCACGGGACCGTATAGGGGCTACACCTTC. Translated: CASSTGPYRGYTF.

The chain uses TRBV15 and TRBJ1-5; D may be TRBD1 (5 bases). Trimming removed 3 bases from V and 3 bases from J, with 15 bases in between. The germline V gene encodes CDR1 LNHNV and CDR2 YYDKDF (reference sequence). The CDR3 is 16 residues long. The CDR3 DNA is TGTGCCACCAGCAGCGTAGAATGGGGGAACAATCAGCCCCAGCATTTT. Its protein product is CATSSVEWGNNQPQHF.

The chain has TRBV11-3 and TRBJ1-1; D not resolved. V lost 6 bases, J lost 0 bases, and 11 bases lay in between. Germline CDR1 and CDR2: SGHNT and YENEEA. CDR3 size: 14 residues. CDR3 loop: CASSGAAMNTEAFF. The DNA of the CDR3 is TGTGCCAGCAGTGGAGCAGCCATGAACACTGAAGCTTTCTTT.

The CDR3 region is CASNDGSGYGYTF. The CDR3 coding sequence is TGCGCCAGCAACGATGGGTCTGGCTATGGCTACACCTTC. The chain uses TRBV4-1 and TRBJ1-2; D is uncertain. CDR3 size: 13 residues. Germline values: CDR1 MGHRA, CDR2 YSYEKL. V was shortened by 7 bases and J by 4 bases, with 13 bases between the two germline ends.

The gene calls are TRBV2 and TRBJ2-5, with 9 bases identical to TRBD1. Germline CDR1 and CDR2: SNHLY and FYNNEI. The length of the CDR3 is 15 residues. V shed 5 bases and J 0 bases; nucleotides not matched to a gene: 4. The CDR3 DNA reads as TGTGCCAGCAGTCCCGGGACAGGGAACCAAGAGACCCAGTACTTC. It specifies CASSPGTGNQETQYF.

This chain joins TRBV7-3 and TRBJ1-5, with 7 bases lining up with TRBD1. The length of the CDR3 is 13 residues. Germline-derived CDR1 and CDR2 are SGHTA and FQGTGA. J lost 7 bases, V lost 5 bases, and 5 bases had no gene match. CDR3 sequence reads: CASSPQGYQPQHF. The CDR3 DNA reads TGTGCCAGCAGCCCACAGGGGTACCAGCCCCAGCATTTT.

This chain joins TRBV6-1 and TRBJ1-4; 10 bases are shared with TRBD1. The germline V gene encodes CDR1 MNHNS and CDR2 SASEGT. With V trimmed by 1 base and J by 6 bases, 5 bases remained unmatched. The CDR3 is 16 amino acids. This CDR3 is CASSEGPGTGDEKLFF. The CDR3, as DNA: TGTGCCAGCAGTGAAGGACCCGGGACAGGGGATGAAAAACTGTTTTTT.

The genes are TRBV7-3 and TRBJ2-1, with D possibly being TRBD1 or TRBD2 (5 bases each). Trimming left V 5 bases short and J 5 bases short, with 22 bases between. The CDR3 spans 17 residues. CDR1 is SGHTA, CDR2 FQGTGA, per germline. The CDR3 bases are TGTGCCAGCAGCCTCTTAGGTATCGGGGAAGGGGACAATGAGCAGTTCTTC. This gives the protein CASSLLGIGEGDNEQFF.

This clone was recorded only once. The rearrangement joins TRBV11-3 to TRBJ2-2; 7 bases fit TRBD1. The ends lost 5 bases at V and 3 bases at J; junction bases unmatched: 6. This CDR3 is 15 amino acids long. Germline V gene sequence: CDR1 SGHNT, CDR2 YENEEA. In nucleotides, the CDR3 is TGTGCCAGCAGCCTCATTGACAGGGACACCGGGGAGCTGTTTTTT. This codes for CASSLIDRDTGELFF.

CDR3 protein: CASSKLVRRSFF. DNA for the CDR3: TGTGCCAGCAGCAAATTAGTACGGCGCAGTTTCTTC. The V gene is TRBV21-1, the J gene TRBJ2-1. TRBV21-1 is shown as a pseudogene. The CDR3 is 12 residues long.

The chain joins TRBV13 to TRBJ2-6; D unclear. The CDR3 length is 13 residues. The V gene's germline CDR1 is PRHDT and CDR2 FYEKMQ (reference sequence). Trimming removed 1 base at V and 2 bases at J, with 0 bases between. CDR3 in amino acids: CASSLAGANVLTF. The CDR3 region has the DNA TGTGCCAGCAGCTTAGCTGGGGCCAACGTCCTGACTTTC.

The chain employs TRBV7-9 and TRBJ1-5, with a tentative D call TRBD1 (6 bases). Trimming removed 5 bases from V and 2 bases from J, with 10 bases in between. Per the germline V gene, CDR1 is SEHNR and CDR2 is FQNEAQ (reference sequence). The CDR3 has 14 amino acids. CDR3 sequence: CASSTGNGNQPQHF. The CDR3, as DNA: TGTGCCAGCAGCACAGGGAATGGCAATCAGCCCCAGCATTTT.

The rearrangement uses TRBV11-2 and TRBJ2-7, with 10 bases lining up with TRBD2. Germline CDR1 and CDR2: SGHAT and FQNNGV. The CDR3 is made up of 16 amino acids. V gave up 5 bases and J gave up 5 bases; unmatched junction bases: 12. The CDR3 loop reads CASSPRGSGRLNEQYF. The CDR3 DNA reads as TGTGCCAGCAGCCCACGGGGTAGCGGGAGGCTGAACGAGCAGTACTTC.